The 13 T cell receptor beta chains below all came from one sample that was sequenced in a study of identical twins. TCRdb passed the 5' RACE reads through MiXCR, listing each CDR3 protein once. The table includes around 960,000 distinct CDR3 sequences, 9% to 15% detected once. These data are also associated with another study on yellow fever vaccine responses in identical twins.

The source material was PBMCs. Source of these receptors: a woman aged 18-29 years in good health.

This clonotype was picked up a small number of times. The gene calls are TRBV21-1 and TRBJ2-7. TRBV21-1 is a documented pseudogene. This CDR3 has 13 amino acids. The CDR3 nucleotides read TGTGCCAGCAGCCCCTTCCAGTTCTACGAGCAGTACGTC. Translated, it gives CASSPFQFYEQYV.

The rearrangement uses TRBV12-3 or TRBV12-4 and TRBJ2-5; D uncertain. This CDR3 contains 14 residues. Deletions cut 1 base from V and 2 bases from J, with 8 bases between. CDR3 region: CASSLVSPQETQYF. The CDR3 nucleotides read TGTGCCAGCAGTTTAGTTAGCCCACAAGAGACCCAGTACTTC.

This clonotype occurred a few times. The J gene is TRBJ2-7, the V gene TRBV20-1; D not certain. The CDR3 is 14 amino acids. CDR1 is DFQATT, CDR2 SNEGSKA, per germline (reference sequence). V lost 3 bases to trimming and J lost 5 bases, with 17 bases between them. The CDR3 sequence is CSASRGSPNNEQYF. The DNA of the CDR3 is TGCAGTGCTAGTCGAGGTTCTCCTAATAACGAGCAGTACTTC.

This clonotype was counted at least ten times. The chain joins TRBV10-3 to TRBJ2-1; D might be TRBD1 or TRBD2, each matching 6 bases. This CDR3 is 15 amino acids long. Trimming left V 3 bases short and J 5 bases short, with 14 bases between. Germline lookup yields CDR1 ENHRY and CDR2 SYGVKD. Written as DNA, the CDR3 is TGTGCCATCAGTGATAGGAGGGGGGCCGACAATGAGCAGTTCTTC. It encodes CAISDRRGADNEQFF.

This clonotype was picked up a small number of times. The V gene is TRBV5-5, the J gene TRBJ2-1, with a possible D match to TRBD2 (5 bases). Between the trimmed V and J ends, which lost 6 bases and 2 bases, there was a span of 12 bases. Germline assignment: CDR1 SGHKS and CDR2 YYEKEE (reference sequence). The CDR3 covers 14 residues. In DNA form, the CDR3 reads TGTGCCAGCAAAAGGACTTCCACCTACAATGAGCAGTTCTTC. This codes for CASKRTSTYNEQFF.

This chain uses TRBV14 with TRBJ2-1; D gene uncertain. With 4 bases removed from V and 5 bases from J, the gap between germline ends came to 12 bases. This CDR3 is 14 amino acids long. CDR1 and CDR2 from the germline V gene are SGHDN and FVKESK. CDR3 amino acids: CASSRGRLNNEQFF. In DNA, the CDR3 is TGTGCCAGCAGCCGGGGAAGACTGAACAATGAGCAGTTCTTC.

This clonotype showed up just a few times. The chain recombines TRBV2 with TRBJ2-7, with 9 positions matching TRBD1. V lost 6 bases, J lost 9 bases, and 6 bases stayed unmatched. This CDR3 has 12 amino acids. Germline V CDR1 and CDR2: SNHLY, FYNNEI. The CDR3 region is CASRYTGGWQYV. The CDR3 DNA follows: TGTGCCAGCAGGTACACAGGGGGCTGGCAGTACGTC.

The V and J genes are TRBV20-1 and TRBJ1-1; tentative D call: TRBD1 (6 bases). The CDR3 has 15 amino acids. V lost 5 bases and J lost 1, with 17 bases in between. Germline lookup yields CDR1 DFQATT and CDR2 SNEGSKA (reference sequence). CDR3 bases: TGCAGTGCTCCCCGGCCGGACAGAACGAACACTGAAGCTTTCTTT. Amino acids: CSAPRPDRTNTEAFF.

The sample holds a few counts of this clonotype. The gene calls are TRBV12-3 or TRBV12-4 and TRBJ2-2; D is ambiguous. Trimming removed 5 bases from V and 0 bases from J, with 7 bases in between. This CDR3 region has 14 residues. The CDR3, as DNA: TGTGCCAGCAGTCAGGACCCGAACACCGGGGAGCTGTTTTTT. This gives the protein CASSQDPNTGELFF.

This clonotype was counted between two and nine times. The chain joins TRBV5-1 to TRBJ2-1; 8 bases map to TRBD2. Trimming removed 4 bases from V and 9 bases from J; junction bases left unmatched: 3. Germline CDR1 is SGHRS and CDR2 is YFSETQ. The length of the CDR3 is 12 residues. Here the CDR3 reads CASSPAGGEQFF. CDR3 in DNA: TGCGCCAGCAGCCCCGCGGGGGGTGAGCAGTTCTTC.

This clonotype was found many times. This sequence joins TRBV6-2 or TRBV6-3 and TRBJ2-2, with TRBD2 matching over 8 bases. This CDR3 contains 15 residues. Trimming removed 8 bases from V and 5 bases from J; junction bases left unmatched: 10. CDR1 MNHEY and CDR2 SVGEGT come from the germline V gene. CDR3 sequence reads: CASLKAGGRTGELFF. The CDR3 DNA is TGTGCCAGCCTAAAGGCGGGGGGCAGGACCGGGGAGCTGTTTTTT.

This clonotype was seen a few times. In nucleotides, the CDR3 is TGTGCCAGCAGTTACGACAGGTCCTACGAGCAGTACTTC. It codes for CASSYDRSYEQYF. The chain carries TRBV5-5 and TRBJ2-7; maybe TRBD1 (6 bases). Per germline, CDR1 SGHKS and CDR2 YYEKEE (reference sequence). The CDR3 contains 13 residues. The V end was cut by 5 bases, the J end by 1 base, with 10 bases between.

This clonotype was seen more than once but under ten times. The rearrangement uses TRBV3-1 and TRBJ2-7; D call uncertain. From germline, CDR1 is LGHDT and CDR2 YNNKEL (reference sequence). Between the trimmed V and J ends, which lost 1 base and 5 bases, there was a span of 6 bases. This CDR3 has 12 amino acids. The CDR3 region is CASSQGSHEQYF. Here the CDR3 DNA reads TGTGCCAGCAGCCAAGGGTCCCACGAGCAGTACTTC.